The sequence of this TCR beta chain was determined in a study of T cells in tumors after PD-1 blockade. Study background: Either cemiplimab 350 mg every 2 weeks or pembrolizumab 200 mg every 3 weeks was given. A subset received ongoing vismodegib 150 mg daily alongside anti-PD-1 therapy. General study points: Among squamous cell carcinoma expanded CD8+ clones, approximately 46% of exhausted ones versus about 31% of others were novel.

TCRdb's table, derived via immunoSEQ multiplex PCR, lists solely in-frame clones and lacks some. The data contain about 13,000 clones, roughly three fifths of them seen just once; the ten biggest clones take up under 30%. On this clone itself: The antigen is unknown.

Trimming took off 2 bases at V and 4 bases at J, with 10 bases between the two ends. Germline V gene sequence: CDR1 SGHVS, CDR2 FNYEAQ. CDR3 length: 14 amino acids. V and J are TRBV7-6 and TRBJ2-3; D perhaps matches TRBD1 (7 bases). The material sequenced was tumor tissue, taken before anti-PD-1 treatment. The TCR was taken from a human donor with cutaneous squamous cell carcinoma. The CDR3 coding sequence is TGTGCCAGCAGCTTACAGGGGGGTTCAGATACGCAGTATTTT. Residues: CASSLQGGSDTQYF.